This TCR beta chain was captured by sequencing in a study of T cell changes during pregnancy in multiple sclerosis. CDR1 is ENHRY, CDR2 SYGVKD, per germline. The CDR3 has 14 amino acids. V was shortened by 6 bases and J by 0 bases, with 8 bases between the two germline ends. This clone has just a few counts. Assay: immunoSEQ multiplex PCR; the TCRdb copy retains only in-frame clones and omits some. The sample has under 50,000 clones, around 90% seen once. The chain joins TRBV10-3 to TRBJ2-2, with D perhaps matching TRBD2 (6 bases). The starting material was CD4+ T cells from peripheral blood mononuclear cells, obtained in the third trimester of pregnancy. This receptor was identified in a female donor with multiple sclerosis, enrolled in a pregnancy study. In nucleotides, the CDR3 is TGTGCCATCAGCCGGGAGCCGAACACCGGGGAGCTGTTTTTT. Its translation: CAISREPNTGELFF.